Below are 27 T cell receptor beta chains sequenced from a single sample in a study of blood T cells in healthy people across ages (dated by TCRdb to about 2015). The library came from 5' RACE. Reads for this sample came from an Illumina HiSeq 2500. A second roughly 7 to 11 cycle PCR used a sample-barcoded 5' primer and a J-beta primer mix. TCRdb ran its own pipeline on the public reads, namely fastp trimming at Q25 and MiXCR clone calling, and kept in-frame beta chains. A single entry per CDR3 protein holds the most common genes and DNA from its merged rows. The sample table shows about 1.4 million distinct CDR3 sequences, and roughly 59% are seen once. Jointly, the top ten make up over 6.5% of the sample. The sequencing input was blood. The receptors stem from a man aged 18 to 35 in good health.

This clonotype was detected a few times. The V and J genes are TRBV20-1 and TRBJ2-7; D possibly corresponds to TRBD2 (6 bases). Germline CDR1 reads DFQATT; CDR2 reads SNEGSKA (reference sequence). This CDR3 is built from 13 residues. With 4 bases removed from V and 6 bases from J, the gap between germline ends came to 16 bases. CDR3 sequence: CSAIPGEGREQYF. The CDR3, as DNA: TGCAGTGCTATCCCGGGAGAGGGGCGCGAGCAGTACTTC.

The chain links TRBV7-2 to TRBJ1-2; D is possibly TRBD1 (5 bases). This CDR3 is 15 amino acids long. V lost 1 base and J lost 8, with 17 bases in between. CDR1 is SGHTA, CDR2 FQGNSA, per germline. This chain's CDR3 is CASSLVVGEPSGYTF. CDR3 nucleotides: TGTGCCAGCAGCTTAGTGGTGGGGGAGCCGAGCGGCTACACCTTC.

This clonotype was seen a single time. The chain has TRBV6-5 and TRBJ1-2, with TRBD1 as a possible D gene (5 bases). Germline CDR1 MNHEY, CDR2 SVGAGI. The CDR3 has 16 residues. Between the trimmed V and J ends, which lost 0 bases and 3 bases, there was a span of 14 bases. The CDR3, as DNA: TGTGCCAGCAGTTACTCGGGTGGTGGACAAGACTATGGCTACACCTTC. Its protein product is CASSYSGGGQDYGYTF.

The rearrangement uses TRBV7-6 and TRBJ1-3; D ambiguous. V shed 5 bases and J shed 1 base, with 12 bases lying between them. In germline, CDR1 is SGHVS, CDR2 FNYEAQ. The CDR3 runs 15 residues. The DNA for the CDR3 is TGTGCCAGCAGCCCGTCATCGGGGTCTGGAAACACCATATATTTT. This encodes CASSPSSGSGNTIYF.

The V call is TRBV29-1, the J call TRBJ2-2, with D tentatively TRBD1 (6 bases). The germline V gene has CDR1 SQVTM and CDR2 ANQGSEA. The V end lost 4 bases, the J end lost 1 base, and 10 bases lay between the germline ends. The CDR3 covers 14 residues. DNA for the CDR3: TGCAGCGTTGGTCTCAGGGGGAACACCGGGGAGCTGTTTTTT. It specifies CSVGLRGNTGELFF.

The chain recombines TRBV6-5 with TRBJ2-7; TRBD1 might be the D (6 bases). This CDR3 comprises 14 residues. The V gene lost 6 bases and the J gene lost 1 base, with 13 bases spanning the gap. CDR1 MNHEY and CDR2 SVGAGI come from the germline V gene. The CDR3 nucleotides are TGTGCCAGCAGCAAATCCGGACAGTCCTACGAGCAGTACTTC. Protein product: CASSKSGQSYEQYF.

The CDR3 here is CASSLSIQGTYEQYF. In nucleotides, the CDR3 is TGTGCCAGCAGTTTATCGATCCAGGGTACGTACGAGCAGTACTTC. The chain employs TRBV27 and TRBJ2-5; D is possibly TRBD1 (5 bases). The DNA end is a closer match to TRBJ2-7, so the J assignment may be wrong. In germline, CDR1 is MNHEY, CDR2 SMNVEV (reference sequence). The CDR3 sequence is 15 residues long.

V is TRBV6-6 and J is TRBJ1-1, with unresolved D. The germline CDR1 and CDR2 sequences are MNHNY and SVGAGI (reference sequence). This CDR3 comprises 14 residues. Deletions cut 0 bases from V and 4 bases from J, with 9 bases between. CDR3 sequence reads: CASSYSSGLTEAFF. In DNA, the CDR3 is TGTGCCAGCAGTTACTCTTCTGGACTCACTGAAGCTTTCTTT.

V and J are TRBV29-1 and TRBJ2-2; D may correspond to TRBD1 or TRBD2 (5 bases each). CDR3 size: 14 residues. The germline CDR1 and CDR2 sequences are SQVTM and ANQGSEA. V lost 7 bases, J lost 2 bases, and 14 bases lay in between. The DNA for the CDR3 is TGCAGCGCACAGGACGGGGAAAACACCGGGGAGCTGTTTTTT. This gives the protein CSAQDGENTGELFF.

This clonotype showed up just a few times. The rearrangement uses TRBV20-1 and TRBJ1-6; D remains unclear. The germline V gene encodes CDR1 DFQATT and CDR2 SNEGSKA (reference sequence). The CDR3 spans 13 residues. V dropped 5 bases and J dropped 7 bases, with 12 bases sitting between them. The CDR3 sequence: CSAPAQQNSPLHF. The CDR3 DNA follows: TGCAGTGCTCCGGCACAGCAAAATTCACCCCTCCACTTT.

The V gene is TRBV10-3, the J gene TRBJ1-2, with unresolved D. Trimming shortened V by 4 bases and J by 6 bases, and 9 bases separated the two germline ends. CDR3 size: 12 residues. Germline CDR1 is ENHRY and CDR2 is SYGVKD. The CDR3 protein is CAISGVRDGYTF. CDR3 DNA sequence: TGTGCCATCAGTGGGGTCCGAGATGGCTACACCTTC.

This clonotype showed up just a few times. This chain connects TRBV2 to TRBJ2-3; tentative D call: TRBD2 (5 bases). This CDR3 has 14 amino acids. The germline V and J ends were trimmed by 5 bases and 7 bases, with 16 bases remaining between them. Germline loops: CDR1 SNHLY, CDR2 FYNNEI. CDR3 amino acids: CASSPGISAHTQYF. For the CDR3, the DNA is TGTGCCAGCAGTCCCGGCATTAGCGCGCATACGCAGTATTTT.

This chain links TRBV7-9 with TRBJ2-7; TRBD1 matches 9 bases. Trimming removed 4 bases from V and 2 bases from J; junction bases left unmatched: 21. Looked up from germline, CDR1 is SEHNR and CDR2 is FQNEAQ (reference sequence). This CDR3 is built from 20 residues. The CDR3 here is CASSSMDPGLRTGEPYEQYF. In DNA form, the CDR3 reads TGTGCCAGCAGCTCTATGGACCCGGGATTGAGGACAGGGGAGCCCTACGAGCAGTACTTC. The full variable domain, completed using reference TRBV7-9 and TRBJ2-7, is DTGVSQNPRHKITKRGQNVTFRCDPISEHNRLYWYRQTLGQGPEFLTYFQNEAQLEKSRLLSDRFSAERPKGSFSTLEIQRTEQGDSAMYLCASSSMDPGLRTGEPYEQYFGPGTRLTVT.

The J gene is TRBJ1-6, the V gene TRBV6-2 or TRBV6-3; TRBD1 matches at 8 bases. Trimming removed 4 bases from V and 0 bases from J; junction bases left unmatched: 2. The length of the CDR3 is 16 residues. In germline, CDR1 is MNHEY, CDR2 SVGEGT. The CDR3 region has the DNA TGTGCCAGCAGTTGGACAGGGAGCTCCTATAATTCACCCCTCCACTTT. This sequence encodes CASSWTGSSYNSPLHF.

J is TRBJ1-2 and V is TRBV12-3 or TRBV12-4, with TRBD1 matching over 8 bases. This CDR3 is 13 amino acids long. J gave up 6 bases and V 6 bases, and 6 bases lay outside the gene matches. The CDR3 DNA reads as TGTGCCAGCAGCCCGGACAGGGAGGATGGCTACACCTTC. Its protein is CASSPDREDGYTF.

This sequence joins TRBV20-1 and TRBJ2-4, with 8 bases lining up with TRBD2. CDR3 length: 13 amino acids. CDR1 and CDR2 from the germline V gene are DFQATT and SNEGSKA (reference sequence). Trimming took 1 base from V and 4 from J; bases not matched to a gene: 0. CDR3 nucleotides: TGCAGTGCTAGAGCGGGGGGGAAAAACATTCAGTACTTC. The encoded protein is CSARAGGKNIQYF.

About this clonotype: One junction end does not reproduce the germline sequence, and a read error may be involved. V and J are TRBV7-9 and TRBJ2-1; D is unclear. The CDR3 is made up of 12 amino acids. Germline CDR1 reads SEHNR; CDR2 reads FQNEAQ (reference sequence). CDR3 in amino acids: CASSLAQTERFF. CDR3 DNA sequence: TGTGCCAGCAGCTTAGCGCAAACAGAGCGGTTCTTC.

The V call is TRBV7-2, the J call TRBJ1-1, with a weak D call TRBD1 (5 bases). The CDR3 contains 14 residues. V was pared by 6 bases and J by 1 base, with 12 bases between. Germline lookup yields CDR1 SGHTA and CDR2 FQGNSA. CDR3 amino acids: CASSTGHPNTEAFF. The CDR3 DNA sequence: TGTGCCAGCAGTACCGGACATCCGAACACTGAAGCTTTCTTT.

The chain couples TRBV2 to TRBJ2-4; 7 bases map to TRBD2. Judging by the DNA end, TRBJ2-5 fits better; the J call may be wrong. The germline gives CDR1 SNHLY, CDR2 FYNNEI. The CDR3 spans 14 residues. CDR3 coding DNA: TGTGCCAGCAGTGGTAATGTAGCGGGAGAGACCCAGTACTTC. This translates into CASSGNVAGETQYF.

The rearrangement joins TRBV27 to TRBJ1-2; D possibly corresponds to TRBD1 (6 bases). Germline CDR1 MNHEY, CDR2 SMNVEV (reference sequence). The CDR3 totals 14 residues. V was clipped by 5 bases and J by 3 bases, with 13 bases between them. In DNA, the CDR3 is TGTGCCAGCAGTACCGGGGGGCAGGACTATGGCTACACCTTC. Translated, it gives CASSTGGQDYGYTF.

The chain has TRBV25-1 and TRBJ1-1; D possibly corresponds to TRBD1 (5 bases). Germline loops: CDR1 MGHDK, CDR2 SYGVNS. Trimming pared 3 bases from V and 6 bases from J, leaving 8 bases between. This CDR3 spans 12 amino acids. This CDR3 is CASSDQGAEAFF. For the CDR3, the DNA is TGTGCCAGCAGTGACCAGGGTGCTGAAGCTTTCTTT.

This clonotype was found a few times. The chain couples TRBV6-1 to TRBJ2-2; D uncertain. Looked up from germline, CDR1 is MNHNS and CDR2 is SASEGT. This CDR3 spans 13 amino acids. The ends were cut back, 4 bases at V and 4 bases at J, with 7 bases in the middle. The CDR3 here is CASSGTFTGELFF. CDR3 nucleotides: TGTGCCAGCAGTGGGACCTTCACCGGGGAGCTGTTTTTT.

The chain recombines TRBV29-1 with TRBJ2-7; maybe TRBD2 (7 bases). CDR3 length: 12 residues. Germline V gives CDR1 SQVTM, CDR2 ANQGSEA. Deletions cut 7 bases from V and 5 bases from J, with 15 bases between. The CDR3 reads CSASGGLNEQYF. The CDR3 coding sequence is TGCAGCGCTTCGGGGGGCTTGAACGAGCAGTACTTC.

V and J are TRBV18 and TRBJ2-3, with D maybe TRBD2 (6 bases). Deletions cut 5 bases from V and 1 base from J, with 19 bases between. Germline V lookup: CDR1 KGHSH, CDR2 LQKENI. The CDR3 has 17 amino acids. The CDR3 protein is CASSSTLGGSGTDTQYF. For the CDR3, the DNA is TGTGCCAGCTCATCCACGCTGGGGGGATCGGGCACAGATACGCAGTATTTT.

The chain carries TRBV11-2 and TRBJ2-7, with TRBD1 identical over 7 bases. CDR1 and CDR2 from the germline V gene are SGHAT and FQNNGV. CDR3 length: 17 amino acids. V lost 4 bases to trimming and J lost 1 base; unmatched junction nucleotides: 13. CDR3 sequence reads: CASSYGQVKRSSYEQYF. CDR3 DNA sequence: TGTGCCAGCAGCTACGGACAGGTCAAAAGGTCTTCCTACGAGCAGTACTTC.

In regard to this clonotype: Given a much more abundant clone one base away, this may be a read error. The rearrangement links TRBV29-1 to TRBJ1-2; D ambiguous. Germline assignment: CDR1 SQVTM and CDR2 ANQGSEA. This CDR3 is built from 11 residues. The V end was cut by 4 bases, the J end by 4 bases, with 7 bases between. The CDR3 protein is CSVVTGYGYTF. CDR3 bases: TGCAGCGTTGTGACCGGCTATGGCTACACCTTC.

V and J are TRBV4-1 and TRBJ1-6; the D is unclear. The CDR3 length is 16 residues. Looked up from germline, CDR1 is MGHRA and CDR2 is YSYEKL. V lost 4 bases, J lost 9 bases, and 19 bases lay in between. In nucleotides, the CDR3 is TGCGCCAGCAGCCCACAACCAGGAGAAAGAGGTTCACCCCTCCACTTT. Translating it yields CASSPQPGERGSPLHF.